This TCR beta chain emerged from a study of T cells and Merkel cell carcinoma outcomes. CDR1 and CDR2 from the germline V gene are SGHDN and FVKESK. This CDR3 is 13 amino acids long. The V gene lost 2 bases and the J gene lost 5 bases, with 9 bases spanning the gap. Comment on this clone: Antigen specificity is unknown.

Whole-study results and caveats: In Merkel cell carcinoma, repertoire and T-cell density reportedly predicted outcomes.

Sequencing used immunoSEQ multiplex PCR; TCRdb keeps in-frame clones, though not all of them. The sample has more than 9,500 clones; less than 97% are singletons. The rearrangement uses TRBV14 and TRBJ1-1; the D is unclear. Sequences were obtained from tumor tissue from Merkel cell carcinoma. This receptor was identified in a human donor with Merkel cell carcinoma. The CDR3 spells CASSQLSRTEAFF. The CDR3 nucleotides are TGTGCCAGCAGCCAACTTAGTCGGACTGAAGCTTTCTTT.